The 30 T cell receptor beta chains presented below share a single source sample, sequenced in a study of blood T cell repertoires in COVID-19 (dated by TCRdb to the early 2020s). Library preparation employed the immunoSEQ multiplex PCR assay. Imported from immuneACCESS, the table was reduced by TCRdb to in-frame sequences with V and J called. These copies leave out some clones; in studies compared against another copy, an unresolved V gene accounts for under half, and the cause of the remainder is not known. This sample lists 200,000 to 250,000 clones; about 89% were detected once. Clones ranked in the top ten supply roughly 6.5% of the sample. The sequenced sample was peripheral blood. The receptors come from a man between 60 and 75 years old who had recovered from COVID-19.

The chain links TRBV4-3 to TRBJ1-6; a weak D match, TRBD1 (5 bases). This CDR3 region has 13 residues. Per the germline V gene, CDR1 is LGHNA and CDR2 is YSLEER. Between the trimmed V and J ends, which lost 1 base and 9 bases, there was a span of 7 bases. The CDR3 nucleotides read TGCGCCAGCAGCCAAGGAAGGGGTTCACCCCTCCACTTT. Protein: CASSQGRGSPLHF.

This chain uses TRBV7-9 with TRBJ1-4, with 9 bases fitting TRBD1. Trimming removed 5 bases from V and 4 bases from J; junction bases left unmatched: 5. This CDR3 is 15 amino acids long. Per germline, CDR1 SEHNR and CDR2 FQNEAQ (reference sequence). The CDR3 bases are TGTGCCAGCAGCCCTCCGGGACAGGGTAATGAAAAACTGTTTTTT. Translating it yields CASSPPGQGNEKLFF. The variable domain in full, with the rest retrieved from reference TRBV7-9 and TRBJ1-4, is DTGVSQNPRHKITKRGQNVTFRCDPISEHNRLYWYRQTLGQGPEFLTYFQNEAQLEKSRLLSDRFSAERPKGSFSTLEIQRTEQGDSAMYLCASSPPGQGNEKLFFGSGTQLSVL.

The gene calls are TRBV28 and TRBJ1-2; D might be TRBD1 (5 bases). Germline V gene sequence: CDR1 MDHEN, CDR2 SYDVKM. The V and J ends lost 3 bases and 2 bases respectively, with 16 bases between them. This CDR3 spans 16 amino acids. The CDR3 coding sequence is TGTGCCAGCAGTTTCCGTTGGGGCAGACCGAACTATGGCTACACCTTC. It yields the protein CASSFRWGRPNYGYTF.

The V and J genes are TRBV10-3 and TRBJ1-5; TRBD1 matches 10 bases. Per the germline V gene, CDR1 is ENHRY and CDR2 is SYGVKD. V shed 10 bases, J shed 1 base, and the junction held 13 bases outside the gene matches. The CDR3 sequence is 17 residues long. In DNA form, the CDR3 reads TGTGCCACCCAGGACAGGGGGAACGATGGGAGCAATCAGCCCCAGCATTTT. Translation: CATQDRGNDGSNQPQHF.

The chain employs TRBV19 and TRBJ1-2; tentative D call: TRBD1 (6 bases). Germline CDR1 and CDR2: LNHDA and SQIVND (reference sequence). V gave up 7 bases and J gave up 14 bases, with 23 bases separating them. The CDR3 spans 13 residues. For the CDR3, the DNA is TGTGCCAGTACCCTAACCCCGGGCGGGGGGCCTACCTTC. Translating gives CASTLTPGGGPTF.

This chain connects TRBV6-2 or TRBV6-3 to TRBJ2-2; TRBD1 matches at 8 bases. The J segment lost 5 bases and the V segment lost 2 bases, leaving 1 base of the junction unmatched. The CDR3 has 14 residues. Germline V gives CDR1 MNHEY, CDR2 SVGEGT. DNA of the CDR3: TGTGCCAGCAGTTACCGGACAGGGACCGGGGAGCTGTTTTTT. Translating it yields CASSYRTGTGELFF.

The chain has TRBV12-5 and TRBJ2-2; 10 nucleotides line up with TRBD2. The CDR3 spans 19 residues. V shed 6 bases, J shed 1 base, and the junction held 14 bases outside the gene matches. Germline CDR1 is LGHNT and CDR2 is FRNRAP. The DNA for the CDR3 is TGTGCTAGTGGCCGTTTTGGTGGGACTAGCGACGGGAACACCGGGGAGCTGTTTTTT. Its translation: CASGRFGGTSDGNTGELFF.

V gene TRBV4-3 combines with J gene TRBJ2-2; D perhaps matches TRBD1 (6 bases). V lost 2 bases to trimming and J lost 2 bases, with 12 bases between them. The CDR3 is 16 amino acids. The germline V gene encodes CDR1 LGHNA and CDR2 YSLEER. The CDR3 region is CASSQYWGQNTGELFF. The CDR3 DNA sequence: TGCGCCAGCAGCCAATATTGGGGACAAAACACCGGGGAGCTGTTTTTT.

The rearrangement uses TRBV30 and TRBJ2-3, with TRBD2 identical over 10 bases. Trimming removed 3 bases from V and 0 bases from J; junction bases left unmatched: 0. The CDR3 contains 14 residues. Germline V gene sequence: CDR1 GTSNPN, CDR2 SVGIG (reference sequence). For the CDR3, the DNA is TGTGCCTGGAGGACTAGCGGGAGCACAGATACGCAGTATTTT. Its protein is CAWRTSGSTDTQYF.

The chain joins TRBV18 to TRBJ1-1; D not resolved. This CDR3 is 14 amino acids long. With 2 bases removed from V and 4 bases from J, the gap between germline ends came to 11 bases. Germline CDR1 KGHSH, CDR2 LQKENI. The CDR3 region has the DNA TGTGCCAGCTCACCAGGGATCGCGGGCACTGAAGCTTTCTTT. Translation: CASSPGIAGTEAFF. Looking up the rest from reference TRBV18 and TRBJ1-1 gives the full variable domain: NAGVMQNPRHLVRRRGQEARLRCSPMKGHSHVYWYRQLPEEGLKFMVYLQKENIIDESGMPKERFSAEFPKEGPSILRIQQVVRGDSAAYFCASSPGIAGTEAFFGQGTRLTVV.

The chain recombines TRBV3-1 (or the pseudogene TRBV3-2) with TRBJ1-5; possibly TRBD1 for D (6 bases). V lost 3 bases, J lost 11 bases, and 14 bases lay in between. The CDR3 consists of 13 residues. CDR1 and CDR2 (germline): LGHDT, YNNKEL (reference sequence). CDR3: CASSQRGITAQHF. DNA of the CDR3: TGTGCCAGCAGCCAGAGGGGGATCACGGCCCAGCATTTT.

The chain joins TRBV30 to TRBJ1-3, with TRBD1 as a possible D gene (6 bases). The CDR3 sequence is 13 residues long. V lost 3 bases, J lost 2 bases, and 8 bases lay in between. From germline, CDR1 is GTSNPN and CDR2 SVGIG (reference sequence). This chain's CDR3 is CAWRGTTGNTIYF. CDR3 bases: TGTGCCTGGAGAGGGACAACTGGAAACACCATATATTTT.

The rearrangement links TRBV9 to TRBJ2-7; 11 bases align to TRBD2. Trimming at V came to 0 bases and at J to 6 bases, leaving 5 bases not matched to a gene. This CDR3 spans 15 amino acids. CDR1 and CDR2 (germline): SGDLS, YYNGEE. This chain's CDR3 is CASSVATSGSIEQYF. As DNA, the CDR3 is TGTGCCAGCAGCGTAGCAACTAGCGGGAGTATCGAGCAGTACTTC.

The chain links TRBV7-3 to TRBJ2-1; D is perhaps TRBD1 (6 bases). V was pared by 2 bases and J by 9 bases, with 14 bases between. Per germline, CDR1 SGHTA and CDR2 FQGTGA. CDR3 length equals 14 residues. This chain's CDR3 is CASSLGGGQSEQFF. CDR3 DNA sequence: TGTGCCAGCAGCTTAGGGGGCGGGCAGAGTGAGCAGTTCTTC.

The J gene is TRBJ2-5, the V gene TRBV10-3; maybe TRBD2 (7 bases). This CDR3 spans 15 amino acids. The V gene's germline CDR1 is ENHRY and CDR2 SYGVKD. V was pared by 11 bases and J by 4 bases, with 23 bases between. The CDR3 sequence is CASRRGGSGGETQYF. The CDR3 DNA follows: TGTGCCTCCCGGAGGGGGGGGTCGGGAGGAGAGACCCAGTACTTC.

On this clone: This same CDR3 is encoded by further DNA sequences in the sample. V usage is TRBV3-1 (or the pseudogene TRBV3-2) and J usage is TRBJ1-4; 8 bases map to TRBD1. This CDR3 is 14 amino acids long. Germline V gene sequence: CDR1 LGHDT, CDR2 YNNKEL (reference sequence). V lost 4 bases to trimming and J lost 2 bases; unmatched junction nucleotides: 0. This CDR3 reads CASSRQGTNEKLFF. The CDR3 DNA sequence: TGTGCCAGCAGCCGACAGGGGACTAATGAAAAACTGTTTTTT.

The CDR3 sequence: CATGQALNYGYTF. For the CDR3, the DNA is TGTGCCACAGGCCAGGCTCTAAACTATGGCTACACCTTC. The chain combines TRBV16 with TRBJ1-2; no definite D call. Germline loops: CDR1 KGHSY, CDR2 FQNENV. Trimming left V 10 bases short and J 2 bases short, with 14 bases between. There are 13 residues in the CDR3.

The V and J genes are TRBV9 and TRBJ1-1; maybe TRBD1 (6 bases). Germline V gene data show CDR1 as SGDLS and CDR2 as YYNGEE. Trimming left V 3 bases short and J 1 base short, with 10 bases between. This CDR3 spans 14 amino acids. The CDR3 sequence: CASSALGQNTEAFF. CDR3 nucleotides: TGTGCCAGCAGCGCATTGGGACAGAACACTGAAGCTTTCTTT. The full variable domain, its missing parts supplied by reference TRBV9 and TRBJ1-1, is DSGVTQTPKHLITATGQRVTLRCSPRSGDLSVYWYQQSLDQGLQFLIQYYNGEERAKGNILERFSAQQFPDLHSELNLSSLELGDSALYFCASSALGQNTEAFFGQGTRLTVV.

CDR3 loop: CASSVSGLRNEKLFF. CDR3 in DNA: TGTGCCAGCAGTGTTTCGGGGTTGAGGAATGAAAAACTGTTTTTT. The rearrangement joins TRBV25-1 to TRBJ1-4; D call uncertain. Germline lookup yields CDR1 MGHDK and CDR2 SYGVNS. This CDR3 has 15 amino acids. Trimming removed 4 bases from V and 5 bases from J, with 14 bases in between.

The chain combines TRBV19 with TRBJ2-7; 7 bases align to TRBD1. The CDR3 loop spans 16 amino acids. With V trimmed by 5 bases and J by 3 bases, 13 bases remained unmatched. CDR1 and CDR2 from the germline V gene are LNHDA and SQIVND (reference sequence). The CDR3, as DNA: TGTGCCAGTAGTCTCTTTCCGGGACAGACCTTCTACGAGCAGTACTTC. Its translation is CASSLFPGQTFYEQYF.

This chain uses TRBV7-2 with TRBJ2-7, with 10 bases aligning to TRBD2. Germline V gene lookup returns CDR1 SGHTA and CDR2 FQGNSA. The CDR3 sequence is 14 residues long. After removal of 5 bases from V and 5 bases from J, the junction contained 6 bases not matched to a gene. The CDR3, as DNA: TGTGCCAGCAGCCTCGGTCTAGCGGGAGACGAGCAGTACTTC. Amino acids: CASSLGLAGDEQYF.

The chain links TRBV3-1 (or the pseudogene TRBV3-2) to TRBJ2-7; 7 nucleotides line up with TRBD1. In germline, CDR1 is LGHDT, CDR2 YNNKEL (reference sequence). This CDR3 spans 13 amino acids. Unmatched junction bases numbered 7, after V lost 4 bases and J lost 7 bases. In DNA form, the CDR3 reads TGTGCCAGCAGCCCCTCCGGGACAGCTGAGCAGTACTTC. Translation gives CASSPSGTAEQYF.

This chain joins TRBV5-1 and TRBJ2-2, with a tentative D call TRBD1 (5 bases). The V gene's germline CDR1 is SGHRS and CDR2 YFSETQ. The CDR3 has 14 residues. V lost 3 bases and J 6 bases, leaving 12 bases between the germline ends. This CDR3 is CASSSRVRSGELFF. The DNA for the CDR3 is TGCGCCAGCAGCTCCAGGGTTAGGTCCGGGGAGCTGTTTTTT.

This chain connects TRBV5-6 to TRBJ1-1; TRBD1 matches at 7 bases. The CDR3 length is 15 residues. V lost 2 bases and J lost 0; bases outside the gene matches: 4. Germline CDR1 reads SGHDT; CDR2 reads YYEEEE. CDR3 sequence reads: CASSFPGTVNTEAFF. The CDR3 coding sequence is TGTGCCAGCAGCTTTCCCGGGACAGTGAACACTGAAGCTTTCTTT.

In its sample, this clone was seen once. The chain is built from TRBV5-1 and TRBJ1-1; D remains ambiguous. From germline, CDR1 is SGHRS and CDR2 YFSETQ. V shed 1 base and J shed 5 bases, with 6 bases lying between them. CDR3 length: 12 amino acids. CDR3 nucleotide sequence: TGCGCCAGCAGCTTGCCGGTTACTGAAGCTTTCTTT. It encodes CASSLPVTEAFF.

V is TRBV4-2 and J is TRBJ2-2; a weak D match, TRBD2 (7 bases). The CDR3 covers 18 residues. V was trimmed by 1 base and J by 2 bases, leaving 17 bases between them. Germline V gene lookup returns CDR1 LGHNA and CDR2 YNFKEQ. This CDR3 reads CASSQATGGHYNTGELFF. DNA for the CDR3: TGTGCCAGCAGCCAAGCAACGGGGGGACACTATAACACCGGGGAGCTGTTTTTT.

This clone was detected a few times. This CDR3 reads CAISESGSGRNTGELFF. CDR3 bases: TGTGCCATCAGTGAGTCGGGTAGCGGGAGAAACACCGGGGAGCTGTTTTTT. J is TRBJ2-2 and V is TRBV10-3; 9 bases agree with TRBD2. This CDR3 comprises 17 residues. The germline CDR1 and CDR2 sequences are ENHRY and SYGVKD. V shed 0 bases, J shed 2 bases, and the junction held 4 bases outside the gene matches.

V and J are TRBV4-3 and TRBJ2-4; the match to TRBD2 covers 10 bases. This CDR3 comprises 20 residues. The V and J ends lost 0 bases and 0 bases, in that order; junction bases with no gene match: 11. CDR1 LGHNA and CDR2 YSLEER come from the germline V gene. The CDR3 bases are TGCGCCAGCAGCCAAGATCAGGCTAGCGGGAGCGGTGCAGCCAAAAACATTCAGTACTTC. This gives the protein CASSQDQASGSGAAKNIQYF.

The chain couples TRBV6-2 or TRBV6-3 to TRBJ1-1, with D maybe TRBD1 (5 bases). CDR1 is MNHEY and CDR2 is SVGEGT in the germline V gene. Trimming removed 0 bases at V and 5 bases at J, with 22 bases between. The CDR3 runs 18 residues. CDR3 DNA: TGTGCCAGCAGTTACTCGAGACAGTCAAGTCATGGGGTAACTGAAGCTTTCTTT. This encodes CASSYSRQSSHGVTEAFF.

This rearrangement joins TRBV11-2 to TRBJ2-5; weak D call: TRBD2 (5 bases). Trimming stripped 4 bases from V and 5 bases from J, with 11 bases between. The length of the CDR3 is 13 residues. Germline CDR1 is SGHAT and CDR2 is FQNNGV. CDR3 loop: CASSSGISETQYF. As DNA, the CDR3 is TGTGCCAGCAGCTCCGGGATTTCGGAGACCCAGTACTTC.